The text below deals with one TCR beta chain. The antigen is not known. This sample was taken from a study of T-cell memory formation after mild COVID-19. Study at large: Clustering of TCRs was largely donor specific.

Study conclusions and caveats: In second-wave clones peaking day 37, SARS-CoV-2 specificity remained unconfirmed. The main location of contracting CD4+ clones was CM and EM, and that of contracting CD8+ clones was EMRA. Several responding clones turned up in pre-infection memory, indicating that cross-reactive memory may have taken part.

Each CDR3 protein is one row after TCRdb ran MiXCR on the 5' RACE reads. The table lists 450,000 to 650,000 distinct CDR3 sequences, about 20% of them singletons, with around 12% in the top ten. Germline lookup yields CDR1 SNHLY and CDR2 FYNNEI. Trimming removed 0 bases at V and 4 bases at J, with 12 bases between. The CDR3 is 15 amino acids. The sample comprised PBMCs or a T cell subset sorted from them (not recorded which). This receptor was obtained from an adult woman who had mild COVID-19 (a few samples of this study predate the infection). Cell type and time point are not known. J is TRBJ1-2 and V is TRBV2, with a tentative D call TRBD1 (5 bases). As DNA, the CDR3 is TGTGCCAGCAGTGAAGCGTCCGGGGGATTCTATGGCTACACCTTC. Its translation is CASSEASGGFYGYTF.